The rows below give T cell receptor beta chains drawn from one sample of a study of spatial heterogeneity in lung cancer. TCRdb re-derived calls from the 5' RACE reads in MiXCR, one entry per CDR3 protein. Altogether about 45,000 distinct CDR3 sequences are present, 12% being singletons, with the ten largest covering around 42%. Sample: PBMCs, taken at surgery. These receptor sequences come from a female donor with early-stage non-small cell lung cancer. The CDR3 runs from the conserved cysteine through the conserved F or W. A D gene is named only where the DNA matches it firmly. Size is stated for part of the rows, as once, few or many counts, or as a class when the clone is expanded.

j_call: TRBJ2-7; v_call: TRBV7-2; cdr3_length: 14; d_call: NA; clone_size: few; cdr3_aa: CASSPSFQFYEQYF; cdr3_nt: TGTGCCAGCAGCCCCTCGTTTCAATTCTACGAGCAGTACTTC
j_call: TRBJ2-5; v_call: TRBV20-1; cdr3_length: 15; d_call: NA; clone_size: few; cdr3_aa: CSATPRDSRGETQYF; cdr3_nt: TGCAGTGCCACCCCGAGGGACTCTAGGGGGGAGACCCAGTACTTC
j_call: TRBJ1-2; v_call: TRBV6-5; cdr3_length: 16; d_call: TRBD1; clone_size: few; cdr3_aa: CASSYSPGQHNYGYTF; cdr3_nt: TGTGCCAGCAGTTACTCTCCGGGACAGCATAACTATGGCTACACCTTC
j_call: TRBJ2-1; v_call: TRBV9; cdr3_length: 14; d_call: NA; clone_size: NA; cdr3_aa: CASGAGSSYNEQFF; cdr3_nt: TGTGCCAGCGGGGCGGGGAGCTCCTACAATGAGCAGTTCTTC
j_call: TRBJ2-7; v_call: TRBV27; cdr3_length: 17; d_call: TRBD1; clone_size: NA; cdr3_aa: CASSSNRGSIGRYEQYF; cdr3_nt: TGTGCCAGCAGTTCAAACAGGGGGTCGATCGGGCGCTACGAGCAGTACTTC
j_call: TRBJ1-2; v_call: TRBV2; cdr3_length: 13; d_call: NA; clone_size: NA; cdr3_aa: CASSAMLGHSNTF; cdr3_nt: TGTGCCAGCAGTGCAATGTTAGGGCATTCCAACACCTTC
j_call: TRBJ2-3; v_call: TRBV5-1; cdr3_length: 16; d_call: TRBD2; clone_size: NA; cdr3_aa: CASSLDPAGAQDTQYF; cdr3_nt: TGCGCCAGCAGCTTGGATCCAGCGGGGGCTCAAGATACGCAGTATTTT
j_call: TRBJ2-1; v_call: TRBV20-1; cdr3_length: 11; d_call: NA; clone_size: NA; cdr3_aa: CSADRTYEQFF; cdr3_nt: TGCAGTGCTGACCGCACCTATGAGCAGTTCTTC
j_call: TRBJ1-1; v_call: TRBV10-3; cdr3_length: 16; d_call: NA; clone_size: few; cdr3_aa: CAISDRNEQGGTEAFF; cdr3_nt: TGTGCCATCAGTGACAGAAACGAACAGGGAGGGACTGAAGCTTTCTTT
j_call: TRBJ2-2; v_call: TRBV11-2; cdr3_length: 23; d_call: TRBD1; clone_size: NA; cdr3_aa: CASSPLVGFRDRGANSNTGELFF; cdr3_nt: TGTGCCAGCAGCCCGTTAGTGGGGTTCCGGGACAGGGGGGCCAACTCGAACACCGGGGAGCTGTTTTTT
j_call: TRBJ2-1; v_call: TRBV11-2; cdr3_length: 15; d_call: NA; clone_size: NA; cdr3_aa: CASSLVGWDLNEQFF; cdr3_nt: TGTGCCAGCAGCTTAGTTGGGTGGGACTTAAATGAGCAGTTCTTC
j_call: TRBJ1-4; v_call: TRBV7-3; cdr3_length: 14; d_call: TRBD1; clone_size: NA; cdr3_aa: CASSFQGAEEKLFF; cdr3_nt: TGTGCCAGCAGCTTCCAGGGGGCGGAGGAAAAACTGTTTTTT
j_call: TRBJ2-5; v_call: TRBV4-2; cdr3_length: 18; d_call: TRBD2; clone_size: many; cdr3_aa: CASSQDSLAGPKVQTQYF; cdr3_nt: TGTGCCAGCAGCCAAGACAGCCTAGCGGGGCCTAAAGTGCAGACCCAGTACTTC
j_call: TRBJ1-1; v_call: TRBV6-6; cdr3_length: 14; d_call: TRBD1; clone_size: NA; cdr3_aa: CASCGTGWNTEAFF; cdr3_nt: TGTGCCAGCTGCGGGACAGGCTGGAACACTGAAGCTTTCTTT
j_call: TRBJ2-2; v_call: TRBV27; cdr3_length: 15; d_call: NA; clone_size: NA; cdr3_aa: CASSSRVSNTGELFF; cdr3_nt: TGTGCCAGCAGTTCCAGGGTATCGAACACCGGGGAGCTGTTTTTT
j_call: TRBJ2-7; v_call: TRBV6-5; cdr3_length: 13; d_call: NA; clone_size: NA; cdr3_aa: CASSYDRLYEQYF; cdr3_nt: TGTGCCAGCAGTTATGACAGACTCTACGAGCAGTACTTC
j_call: TRBJ1-5; v_call: TRBV19; cdr3_length: 14; d_call: TRBD1; clone_size: NA; cdr3_aa: CASSIQGDFQPQHF; cdr3_nt: TGTGCCAGTAGTATACAGGGGGATTTTCAGCCCCAGCATTTT
j_call: TRBJ1-1; v_call: TRBV10-3; cdr3_length: 15; d_call: NA; clone_size: few; cdr3_aa: CAISEKTAMNTEAFF; cdr3_nt: TGTGCCATCAGTGAAAAGACCGCTATGAACACTGAAGCTTTCTTT
j_call: TRBJ1-3; v_call: TRBV5-1; cdr3_length: 15; d_call: NA; clone_size: NA; cdr3_aa: CASSLDGYSGNTIYF; cdr3_nt: TGCGCCAGCAGCTTGGACGGTTACTCTGGAAACACCATATATTTT
j_call: TRBJ1-2; v_call: TRBV6-5; cdr3_length: 13; d_call: NA; clone_size: NA; cdr3_aa: CASSYLQGDGYTF; cdr3_nt: TGTGCCAGCAGTTATTTACAGGGCGATGGCTACACCTTC
j_call: TRBJ1-5; v_call: TRBV16; cdr3_length: 16; d_call: NA; clone_size: few; cdr3_aa: CASSQGGRGGNQPQHF; cdr3_nt: TGTGCCAGCAGCCAAGGTGGCAGGGGAGGGAATCAGCCCCAGCATTTT
j_call: TRBJ2-1; v_call: TRBV28; cdr3_length: 20; d_call: TRBD2; clone_size: NA; cdr3_aa: CASSPKTSGGPQSSYNEQFF; cdr3_nt: TGTGCCAGCAGTCCAAAAACTAGCGGGGGGCCCCAAAGCTCCTACAATGAGCAGTTCTTC
j_call: TRBJ1-2; v_call: TRBV18; cdr3_length: 13; d_call: NA; clone_size: few; cdr3_aa: CASSRQADYGYTF; cdr3_nt: TGTGCCAGCTCCAGACAGGCGGACTATGGCTACACCTTC
j_call: TRBJ2-2; v_call: TRBV7-9; cdr3_length: 16; d_call: TRBD1; clone_size: few; cdr3_aa: CASSNRDRGATGELFF; cdr3_nt: TGTGCCAGCAGCAACCGGGACAGGGGTGCCACCGGGGAGCTGTTTTTT
j_call: TRBJ2-1; v_call: TRBV7-2; cdr3_length: 15; d_call: TRBD2; clone_size: few; cdr3_aa: CASSNSGEAYNEQFF; cdr3_nt: TGTGCCAGCAGCAACAGCGGGGAAGCCTACAATGAGCAGTTCTTC
j_call: TRBJ2-2; v_call: TRBV9; cdr3_length: 16; d_call: TRBD2; clone_size: NA; cdr3_aa: CASSPRSGENIGELFF; cdr3_nt: TGTGCCAGCAGCCCTCGCAGCGGGGAAAACATCGGGGAGCTGTTTTTT
j_call: TRBJ1-5; v_call: TRBV20-1; cdr3_length: 14; d_call: NA; clone_size: few; cdr3_aa: CSARSQITNQPQHF; cdr3_nt: TGCAGTGCTAGATCGCAGATTACGAATCAGCCCCAGCATTTT
j_call: TRBJ2-5; v_call: TRBV6-5; cdr3_length: 15; d_call: NA; clone_size: many; cdr3_aa: CASNKGSGGAETQYF; cdr3_nt: TGTGCCAGCAATAAAGGGTCGGGGGGCGCAGAGACCCAGTACTTC
j_call: TRBJ1-4; v_call: TRBV28; cdr3_length: 12; d_call: NA; clone_size: NA; cdr3_aa: CASSTTNEKLFF; cdr3_nt: TGTGCCAGCAGTACAACTAATGAAAAACTGTTTTTT
j_call: TRBJ1-1; v_call: TRBV20-1; cdr3_length: 13; d_call: NA; clone_size: few; cdr3_aa: CSTLGGRGTEAFF; cdr3_nt: TGCAGTACTCTTGGGGGGCGCGGCACTGAAGCTTTCTTT
j_call: TRBJ1-2; v_call: TRBV5-5; cdr3_length: 12; d_call: NA; clone_size: many; cdr3_aa: CASSLGNYGYTF; cdr3_nt: TGTGCCAGCAGCTTGGGAAACTATGGCTACACCTTC
j_call: TRBJ1-5; v_call: TRBV12-3/TRBV12-4; cdr3_length: 12; d_call: NA; clone_size: many; cdr3_aa: CASSLRGQPQHF; cdr3_nt: TGTGCCAGCAGTTTGAGGGGCCAGCCCCAGCATTTT
j_call: TRBJ1-1; v_call: TRBV28; cdr3_length: 14; d_call: NA; clone_size: many; cdr3_aa: CASSWGNLGTEAFF; cdr3_nt: TGTGCCAGCAGTTGGGGGAATTTGGGCACTGAAGCTTTCTTT
j_call: TRBJ2-2; v_call: TRBV10-3; cdr3_length: 17; d_call: TRBD2; clone_size: NA; cdr3_aa: CAISETSGGAHTGELFF; cdr3_nt: TGTGCCATCAGTGAGACTAGCGGGGGGGCACATACCGGGGAGCTGTTTTTT
j_call: TRBJ1-3; v_call: TRBV5-1; cdr3_length: 16; d_call: TRBD1; clone_size: NA; cdr3_aa: CASSQETGDAGNTIYF; cdr3_nt: TGCGCCAGCAGCCAGGAGACAGGGGACGCTGGAAACACCATATATTTT
j_call: TRBJ2-7; v_call: TRBV6-2/TRBV6-3; cdr3_length: 12; d_call: NA; clone_size: few; cdr3_aa: CAAGRPAYEQYF; cdr3_nt: TGTGCCGCTGGCAGGCCGGCCTACGAGCAGTACTTC
j_call: TRBJ2-2; v_call: TRBV7-2; cdr3_length: 19; d_call: TRBD2; clone_size: NA; cdr3_aa: CASSPKGLAGGRGTGELFF; cdr3_nt: TGTGCCAGCAGCCCAAAGGGTCTAGCGGGGGGAAGAGGAACCGGGGAGCTGTTTTTT
j_call: TRBJ1-1; v_call: TRBV20-1; cdr3_length: 11; d_call: NA; clone_size: NA; cdr3_aa: CSARGDNEAFF; cdr3_nt: TGCAGTGCTAGAGGGGACAATGAAGCTTTCTTT
j_call: TRBJ2-3; v_call: TRBV6-4; cdr3_length: 14; d_call: TRBD2; clone_size: many; cdr3_aa: CASSDSSGADTQYF; cdr3_nt: TGTGCCAGCAGTGACTCTAGCGGGGCAGATACGCAGTATTTT
j_call: TRBJ2-1; v_call: TRBV6-6; cdr3_length: 16; d_call: NA; clone_size: few; cdr3_aa: CASSYGIASSYNEQFF; cdr3_nt: TGTGCCAGCAGCTACGGGATAGCAAGCTCCTACAATGAGCAGTTCTTC
j_call: TRBJ2-3; v_call: TRBV2; cdr3_length: 17; d_call: NA; clone_size: once; cdr3_aa: CASPTLSSAGAADTQYF; cdr3_nt: TGTGCCAGCCCCACCTTATCTTCGGCAGGGGCGGCAGATACGCAGTATTTT
j_call: TRBJ2-2; v_call: TRBV30; cdr3_length: 15; d_call: TRBD1; clone_size: few; cdr3_aa: CAWSTGTGNTGELFF; cdr3_nt: TGTGCCTGGAGTACGGGGACAGGGAACACCGGGGAGCTGTTTTTT
j_call: TRBJ1-5; v_call: TRBV12-3/TRBV12-4; cdr3_length: 16; d_call: NA; clone_size: NA; cdr3_aa: CASSSGTPGVNQPQHF; cdr3_nt: TGTGCCAGCAGTTCTGGGACTCCGGGGGTCAATCAGCCCCAGCATTTT
j_call: TRBJ1-3; v_call: TRBV18; cdr3_length: 14; d_call: NA; clone_size: NA; cdr3_aa: CASSRGNSGNTIYF; cdr3_nt: TGTGCCAGCTCACGGGGCAACTCTGGAAACACCATATATTTT
j_call: TRBJ2-7; v_call: TRBV18; cdr3_length: 15; d_call: NA; clone_size: few; cdr3_aa: CASSPRRDRTYEQYF; cdr3_nt: TGTGCCAGCTCACCACGAAGGGATCGAACCTACGAGCAGTACTTC
j_call: TRBJ1-1; v_call: TRBV21-1; cdr3_length: 15; d_call: NA; clone_size: many; cdr3_aa: CASSKAGRDNTEAFF; cdr3_nt: TGTGCCAGCAGCAAAGCTGGCAGGGACAACACTGAAGCTTTCTTT